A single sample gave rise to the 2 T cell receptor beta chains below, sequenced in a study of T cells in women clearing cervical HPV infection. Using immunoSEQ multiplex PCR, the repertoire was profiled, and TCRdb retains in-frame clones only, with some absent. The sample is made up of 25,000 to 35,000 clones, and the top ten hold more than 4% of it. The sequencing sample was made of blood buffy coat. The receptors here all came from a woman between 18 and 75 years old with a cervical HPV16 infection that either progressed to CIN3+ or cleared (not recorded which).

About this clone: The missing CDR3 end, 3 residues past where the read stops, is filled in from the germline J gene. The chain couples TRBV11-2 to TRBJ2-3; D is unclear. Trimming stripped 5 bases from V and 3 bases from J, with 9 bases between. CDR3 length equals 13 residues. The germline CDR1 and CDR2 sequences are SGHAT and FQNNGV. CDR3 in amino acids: CASSRKLTDTQYF. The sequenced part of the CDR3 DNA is TGTGCCAGCAGCCGAAAACTTACAGATACG.

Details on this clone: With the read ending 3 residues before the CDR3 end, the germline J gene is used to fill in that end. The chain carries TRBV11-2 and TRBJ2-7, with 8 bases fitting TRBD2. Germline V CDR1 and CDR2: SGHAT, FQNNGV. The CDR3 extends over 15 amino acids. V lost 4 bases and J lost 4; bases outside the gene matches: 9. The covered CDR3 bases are TGTGCCAGCAGCTCCGGGGGTAGCGGGATTTACGAG. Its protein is CASSSGGSGIYE. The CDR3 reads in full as CASSSGGSGIYEQYF.